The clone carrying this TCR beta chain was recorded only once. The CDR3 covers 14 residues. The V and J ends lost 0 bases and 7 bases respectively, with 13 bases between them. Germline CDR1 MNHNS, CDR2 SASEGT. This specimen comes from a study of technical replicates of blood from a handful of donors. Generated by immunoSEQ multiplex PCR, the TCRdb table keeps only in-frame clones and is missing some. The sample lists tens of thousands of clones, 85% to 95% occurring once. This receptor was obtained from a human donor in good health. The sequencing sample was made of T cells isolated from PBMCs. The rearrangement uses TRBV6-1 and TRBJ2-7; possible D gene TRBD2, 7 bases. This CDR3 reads CASSEAGGPWEQYF. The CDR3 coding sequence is TGTGCCAGCAGTGAAGCGGGGGGGCCTTGGGAGCAGTACTTC.